The entry below gives a single TCR beta chain sequence along with its context. Antigen specificity is unknown. TCRdb re-derived calls from the PCR reads in MiXCR, one entry per CDR3 protein. The sample shows about 97,000 distinct CDR3 sequences, 30% to 35% of them seen only once. These data are taken from a study of molecular identifiers for immune sequencing clone quantification. The V gene's germline CDR1 is SGDLS and CDR2 YYNGEE. This CDR3 contains 14 residues. V gave up 4 bases and J gave up 3 bases, with 11 bases separating them. Study-level findings and limits: Naive cells had under 1% of molecules in clones above 20 RNA copies, effectors over 99%.

Sorted cell numbers of about 20,000 to 1,000,000, with 10%, 30% or 50% RNA, served as input for naive CD8 libraries. This sequence originates from a human donor in good health. Some libraries in this study had Jurkat cell RNA spiked in. The V gene is TRBV9, the J gene TRBJ1-5; maybe TRBD1 (5 bases). The sample was naive CD8+ T cells from blood, with Jurkat cell RNA spiked in. Subset meaning: FACS-sorted CD8+CD4-CCR7+CD45RA+ naive T cells. The CDR3 spells CASSTAGTNQPQHF. CDR3 DNA: TGTGCCAGCAGCACCGCAGGGACCAATCAGCCCCAGCATTTT.